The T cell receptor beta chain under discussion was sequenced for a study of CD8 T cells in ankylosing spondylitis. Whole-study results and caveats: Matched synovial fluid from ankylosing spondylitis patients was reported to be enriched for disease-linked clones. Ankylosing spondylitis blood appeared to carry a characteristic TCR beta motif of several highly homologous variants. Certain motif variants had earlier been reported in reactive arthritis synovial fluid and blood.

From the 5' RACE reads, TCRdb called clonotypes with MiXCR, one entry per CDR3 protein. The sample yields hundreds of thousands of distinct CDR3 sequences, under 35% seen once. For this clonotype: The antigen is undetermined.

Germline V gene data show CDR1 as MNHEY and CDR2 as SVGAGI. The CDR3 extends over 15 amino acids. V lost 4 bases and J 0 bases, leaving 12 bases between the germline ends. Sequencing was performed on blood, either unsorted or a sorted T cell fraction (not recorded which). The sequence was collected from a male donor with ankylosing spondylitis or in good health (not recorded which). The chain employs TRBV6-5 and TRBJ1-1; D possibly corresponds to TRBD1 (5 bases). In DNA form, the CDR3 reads TGTGCCAGCAGTTCAGGGACGGGAATGAACACTGAAGCTTTCTTT. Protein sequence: CASSSGTGMNTEAFF.